Listed below are T cell receptor beta chains from one sample, sequenced in a study of cytomegalovirus exposure and HLA in healthy donors. Clones were read by immunoSEQ multiplex PCR, and TCRdb kept only the in-frame ones, dropping some. Counted here are roughly 120,000 clones, 94% occurring once; the ten biggest clones make up around 1.3%. The specimen sequenced was PBMCs. Source of these receptors: a young woman in good health and CMV-seronegative. CDR3s include the opening cysteine and the closing phenylalanine or tryptophan. D genes are given only for firm matches. Part of the rows lack a size; the others show once, few, many or a class for expanded clones.

j_gene: TRBJ2-3; d_gene: NA; abundance: NA; v_gene: TRBV5-1; CDR3nt: TGCGCCAGCAGGCTTCAGGGCAGTCTTGCAGATACGCAGTATTTT; CDR3aa: CASRLQGSLADTQYF
j_gene: TRBJ1-4; d_gene: TRBD1; abundance: NA; v_gene: TRBV7-2; CDR3nt: TGTGCCAGCAGCCCGACAGGGGCTAATGAAAAACTGTTTTTT; CDR3aa: CASSPTGANEKLFF
j_gene: TRBJ2-1; d_gene: TRBD2; abundance: NA; v_gene: TRBV19; CDR3nt: TGTGCCAGTTCCGGGACTACCTACAATGAGCAGTTCTTC; CDR3aa: CASSGTTYNEQFF
j_gene: TRBJ2-1; d_gene: TRBD2; abundance: NA; v_gene: TRBV6-5; CDR3nt: TGTGCCAGCAGTCCCGGCGTAGCGGGAGGCAATGAGCAGTTCTTC; CDR3aa: CASSPGVAGGNEQFF
j_gene: TRBJ1-1; d_gene: TRBD1; abundance: NA; v_gene: TRBV4-1; CDR3nt: TGCGCCAGCAGCCGAAGACAGGGGGCGACGGGTGAAGCTTTCTTT; CDR3aa: CASSRRQGATGEAFF
j_gene: TRBJ1-2; d_gene: TRBD1; abundance: NA; v_gene: TRBV9; CDR3nt: TGTGCCAGCAGCGCTTACCGGGACAGTGATGGCTACACCTTC; CDR3aa: CASSAYRDSDGYTF
j_gene: TRBJ1-3; d_gene: NA; abundance: NA; v_gene: TRBV5-4; CDR3nt: TGTGCCAGCAGCTTGTCCGCGGGGATCTCTGGAAACACCATATATTTT; CDR3aa: CASSLSAGISGNTIYF
j_gene: TRBJ1-4; d_gene: TRBD1; abundance: NA; v_gene: TRBV28; CDR3nt: TGTGCCAGCAGCCGCGGGACAGGGATCGAAAAACTGTTTTTT; CDR3aa: CASSRGTGIEKLFF
j_gene: TRBJ1-1; d_gene: NA; abundance: NA; v_gene: TRBV29-1; CDR3nt: TGCAGCGTTGATCCCCGGGACACTGAAGCTTTCTTT; CDR3aa: CSVDPRDTEAFF
j_gene: TRBJ2-7; d_gene: NA; abundance: NA; v_gene: TRBV7-9; CDR3nt: TGTGCCAGCAGCCTGGGAGCCTACGAGCAGTACTTC; CDR3aa: CASSLGAYEQYF
j_gene: TRBJ1-1; d_gene: NA; abundance: NA; v_gene: TRBV7-2; CDR3nt: TGTGCCAGCAGCTTATACGCGGAGATGAACACTGAAGCTTTCTTT; CDR3aa: CASSLYAEMNTEAFF
j_gene: TRBJ2-5; d_gene: NA; abundance: NA; v_gene: TRBV9; CDR3nt: TGTGCCAGCAGCGAGGCCCCCGGGGAAATACAAGAGACCCAGTACTTC; CDR3aa: CASSEAPGEIQETQYF
j_gene: TRBJ2-2; d_gene: TRBD1; abundance: NA; v_gene: TRBV4-1; CDR3nt: TGCGCCAGCAGCCAACCGCCCGGACAGGGTGCGAACACCGGGGAGCTGTTTTTT; CDR3aa: CASSQPPGQGANTGELFF
j_gene: TRBJ2-3; d_gene: NA; abundance: NA; v_gene: TRBV9; CDR3nt: TGTGCCAGCAGCGTATTGTCCTCAGATACGCAGTATTTT; CDR3aa: CASSVLSSDTQYF
j_gene: TRBJ2-1; d_gene: NA; abundance: NA; v_gene: TRBV10-3; CDR3nt: TGTGCCATCAGCGTCCTCCAGTATGAGCAGTTCTTC; CDR3aa: CAISVLQYEQFF
j_gene: TRBJ1-4; d_gene: TRBD1; abundance: NA; v_gene: TRBV5-1; CDR3nt: TGCGCCAGCAGCCCGTACAGGGGAGCCCTCAATGAAAAACTGTTTTTT; CDR3aa: CASSPYRGALNEKLFF
j_gene: TRBJ1-3; d_gene: NA; abundance: NA; v_gene: TRBV9; CDR3nt: TGTGCCAGCAGCACCTCCAGGACACAACCCTCTGGAAACACCATATATTTT; CDR3aa: CASSTSRTQPSGNTIYF
j_gene: TRBJ1-3; d_gene: NA; abundance: NA; v_gene: TRBV11-2; CDR3nt: TGTGCCAGCAGCACCCGGCCGGGGTCCTCTGGAAACACCATATATTTT; CDR3aa: CASSTRPGSSGNTIYF
j_gene: TRBJ2-5; d_gene: NA; abundance: NA; v_gene: TRBV28; CDR3nt: TGTGCCAGCAGACTACGGGAGAAGACGTTAGAGACCCAGTACTTC; CDR3aa: CASRLREKTLETQYF
j_gene: TRBJ2-3; d_gene: NA; abundance: NA; v_gene: TRBV28; CDR3nt: TGTGCCAGCAGTTCCAGAGGAGATACGCAGTATTTT; CDR3aa: CASSSRGDTQYF
j_gene: TRBJ2-7; d_gene: NA; abundance: NA; v_gene: TRBV30; CDR3nt: TGTGCCTCGACGAGGATCCCATCCTACGAGCAGTACTTC; CDR3aa: CASTRIPSYEQYF
j_gene: TRBJ2-7; d_gene: TRBD2; abundance: NA; v_gene: TRBV28; CDR3nt: TGTGCCAGCAGTTTGTCTAGCGGGAAGAGTAGCGAGCAGTACTTC; CDR3aa: CASSLSSGKSSEQYF
j_gene: TRBJ2-2; d_gene: NA; abundance: NA; v_gene: TRBV6-5; CDR3nt: TGTGCCAGCAGTTACTCGGGGCAAAACACCGGGGAGCTGTTTTTT; CDR3aa: CASSYSGQNTGELFF
j_gene: TRBJ1-2; d_gene: NA; abundance: once; v_gene: TRBV6-5; CDR3nt: TGTGCCAGCAGCCTCGCTAGGGGTAACTATGGCTACACCTTC; CDR3aa: CASSLARGNYGYTF
j_gene: TRBJ2-7; d_gene: TRBD1; abundance: few; v_gene: TRBV4-1; CDR3nt: TGCGCCAGCAGCCAGACAGGGTCTGGCTACGAGCAGTACTTC; CDR3aa: CASSQTGSGYEQYF
j_gene: TRBJ2-2; d_gene: NA; abundance: NA; v_gene: TRBV12-5; CDR3nt: TGTGCTAGTGGTTCCCCCTCGAACACCGGGGAGCTGTTTTTT; CDR3aa: CASGSPSNTGELFF
j_gene: TRBJ1-2; d_gene: NA; abundance: NA; v_gene: TRBV7-9; CDR3nt: TGTGCCAGCAGCCGGTCTGCTAACTATGGCTACACCTTC; CDR3aa: CASSRSANYGYTF
j_gene: TRBJ1-1; d_gene: NA; abundance: NA; v_gene: TRBV5-1; CDR3nt: TGCGCCAGCACCCGGGGGATGAACACTGAAGCTTTCTTT; CDR3aa: CASTRGMNTEAFF
j_gene: TRBJ1-2; d_gene: NA; abundance: NA; v_gene: TRBV2; CDR3nt: TGTGCCAGCAGTGCCGACCGCCGGGAAGCTTCTAACTATGGCTACACCTTC; CDR3aa: CASSADRREASNYGYTF
j_gene: TRBJ2-1; d_gene: TRBD2; abundance: once; v_gene: TRBV13; CDR3nt: TGTGCCAGTAATAATCCTAGCGGTAACAATGAGCAGTTCTTC; CDR3aa: CASNNPSGNNEQFF
j_gene: TRBJ2-3; d_gene: NA; abundance: NA; v_gene: TRBV28; CDR3nt: TGTGCCAGCAGTTTACAGGGATACACAGATACGCAGTATTTT; CDR3aa: CASSLQGYTDTQYF
j_gene: TRBJ2-1; d_gene: TRBD2; abundance: once; v_gene: TRBV10-3; CDR3nt: TGTGCCAGTTCTAGCGGATTAAACAATGAGCAGTTCTTC; CDR3aa: CASSSGLNNEQFF
j_gene: TRBJ2-7; d_gene: NA; abundance: NA; v_gene: TRBV2; CDR3nt: TGTGCCAGCACGCCCAGCTACGAGCAGTACTTC; CDR3aa: CASTPSYEQYF
j_gene: TRBJ2-2; d_gene: TRBD1; abundance: NA; v_gene: TRBV7-9; CDR3nt: TGTGCCAGCAGCTTAGCCGGGACAGGCGACACCGGGGAGCTGTTTTTT; CDR3aa: CASSLAGTGDTGELFF
j_gene: TRBJ1-5; d_gene: NA; abundance: NA; v_gene: TRBV6-6; CDR3nt: TGTGCCAGCAGTCCCCTTCGACAGAACAATCAGCCCCAGCATTTT; CDR3aa: CASSPLRQNNQPQHF